This T cell receptor (beta chain) was identified during a study of Tregs in tolerant kidney transplant recipients. CDR1 is LNHNV and CDR2 is YYDKDF in the germline V gene (reference sequence). The V segment lost 1 base and the J segment 6 bases; nucleotides outside the gene matches: 5. The CDR3 runs to 14 residues. Study-wide results and caveats: The small number of patients limits these findings pending further validation. Activated donor B cell expansion appeared to reveal the most relevant donor-specific TCRbeta repertoire.

CD4+CD25+CD127- Tregs, CD4+CD25- non-Tregs, CD4 and CD8 cells were sorted. A word on this clone: The antigen remains undetermined.

The table came from immunoSEQ multiplex PCR; TCRdb's copy has only in-frame clones and leaves some out. The sample contains roughly 68,000 clones, less than 90% of which appear only once. This sequence was found in a human donor in good health. The sample taken for sequencing was CD4+ T cells from blood. This chain uses TRBV15 with TRBJ2-7; 8 positions match TRBD1. CDR3 nucleotide sequence: TGTGCCACCAGCAGAGGGACAGGGCGCCTCGAGCAGTACTTC. This sequence encodes CATSRGTGRLEQYF.